A selection of T cell receptor beta chains follows, all from one sample in a study of cytomegalovirus exposure and HLA in healthy donors. Libraries were prepared by immunoSEQ multiplex PCR; TCRdb keeps only in-frame clonotypes and omits some of them. The table lists roughly 120,000 clones, about 16% of them singletons. Sequencing was done on a sample of PBMCs. These receptors originate from a woman aged 18-29 years in good health and CMV-seronegative. CDR3s include the opening cysteine and the closing phenylalanine or tryptophan. The order of the fields is V gene, clone size, D gene, J gene, CDR3 DNA, CDR3 protein. The D gene is left open where the match is weak. A clone size is listed for some rows: how often the clone was seen (once, few, many), or a class if it is expanded.

V gene: TRBV10-3
clone size: few
D gene: TRBD2
J gene: TRBJ2-1
CDR3 DNA: TGTGCCATCAGTGTTTTAGCGGGAGTCGGTGGTGAGCAGTTCTTC
CDR3 protein: CAISVLAGVGGEQFF

V gene: TRBV29-1
clone size: .
D gene: .
J gene: TRBJ2-3
CDR3 DNA: TGCAGCGTTGCCCAGGATACGCAGTATTTT
CDR3 protein: CSVAQDTQYF

V gene: TRBV6-1
clone size: few
D gene: .
J gene: TRBJ2-7
CDR3 DNA: TGTGCCAGCAGTGAAGCCGCGCAGGGAAGATCCTACGAGCAGTACTTC
CDR3 protein: CASSEAAQGRSYEQYF

V gene: TRBV30
clone size: few
D gene: .
J gene: TRBJ1-2
CDR3 DNA: TGTGCCTGGAGTGTACGCCAGGGAGGGGGCTACACCTTC
CDR3 protein: CAWSVRQGGGYTF

V gene: TRBV29-1
clone size: few
D gene: .
J gene: TRBJ2-1
CDR3 DNA: TGCAGCGTTGGGCCGTCCAGTTACAATGAGCAGTTCTTC
CDR3 protein: CSVGPSSYNEQFF

V gene: TRBV5-1
clone size: few
D gene: .
J gene: TRBJ2-5
CDR3 DNA: TGCGCCAGCAGCTTGGGTGGAGTGGGGCGGAGCCTCCAAGAGACCCAGTACTTC
CDR3 protein: CASSLGGVGRSLQETQYF

V gene: TRBV6-1
clone size: few
D gene: TRBD1
J gene: TRBJ1-4
CDR3 DNA: TGTGCCAGCAGTGAAGCCGCGGGACAGGGGGCAACTAATGAAAAACTGTTTTTT
CDR3 protein: CASSEAAGQGATNEKLFF

V gene: TRBV28
clone size: .
D gene: TRBD1
J gene: TRBJ1-2
CDR3 DNA: TGTGCCAGCAGTCTCCCTACCGGGACAGACTATGGCTACACCTTC
CDR3 protein: CASSLPTGTDYGYTF

V gene: TRBV4-2
clone size: few
D gene: TRBD2
J gene: TRBJ2-2
CDR3 DNA: TGTGCCAGCAGCATGGGACTAGATAACACCGGGGAGCTGTTTTTT
CDR3 protein: CASSMGLDNTGELFF

V gene: TRBV7-3
clone size: few
D gene: .
J gene: TRBJ1-4
CDR3 DNA: TGTGCCAGCAGCCCGACGGGGGGCGCTGGGGAAAAACTGTTTTTT
CDR3 protein: CASSPTGGAGEKLFF

V gene: TRBV10-1
clone size: few
D gene: .
J gene: TRBJ1-1
CDR3 DNA: TGCGCCAGCAGTGAGTCCCGACGAGGCACTGAAGCTTTCTTT
CDR3 protein: CASSESRRGTEAFF

V gene: TRBV19
clone size: many
D gene: .
J gene: TRBJ2-2
CDR3 DNA: TGTGCCAGTACAGGAGGGGAGGTCACCGGGGAGCTGTTTTTT
CDR3 protein: CASTGGEVTGELFF